The 28 T cell receptor beta chains listed next were all sequenced from one sample in a study of OX40 agonist ivuxolimab in advanced cancers. The method was immunoSEQ multiplex PCR; TCRdb's version includes in-frame clones alone and lacks a portion of them. Among some 73,000 clones listed, around 88% were seen once. Sample: CD4+ or CD8+ T cells sorted from blood, taken in a trial of the OX40 agonist ivuxolimab. These receptors came from an adult with an advanced solid tumor such as melanoma, head and neck, liver or kidney cancer.

The chain has TRBV28 and TRBJ1-5; D is undetermined. Deletions cut 3 bases from V and 0 bases from J, with 9 bases between. Germline CDR1 reads MDHEN; CDR2 reads SYDVKM. This CDR3 is built from 15 residues. The CDR3 nucleotides read TGTGCCAGCAGTTTGCCGCCTTATAGCAATCAGCCCCAGCATTTT. This encodes CASSLPPYSNQPQHF.

This rearrangement joins TRBV21-1 to TRBJ1-1. TRBV21-1 is shown as a pseudogene. The CDR3 contains 17 residues. This CDR3 is CASSKGDQGGKNTEAFF. CDR3 sequence (DNA): TGTGCCAGCAGCAAAGGGGATCAGGGAGGGAAGAACACTGAAGCTTTCTTT.

The chain joins TRBV19 to TRBJ2-3, with D tentatively TRBD1 or TRBD2 (5 bases each). V was pared by 3 bases and J by 1 base, with 11 bases between. Germline assignment: CDR1 LNHDA and CDR2 SQIVND (reference sequence). The CDR3 is 15 amino acids. CDR3 sequence (DNA): TGTGCCAGTAGTATGGGTCCGGGACGCACAGATACGCAGTATTTT. The encoded protein is CASSMGPGRTDTQYF. The complete variable domain, with remaining parts taken from reference TRBV19 and TRBJ2-3, reads DGGITQSPKYLFRKEGQNVTLSCEQNLNHDAMYWYRQDPGQGLRLIYYSQIVNDFQKGDIAEGYSVSREKKESFPLTVTSAQKNPTAFYLCASSMGPGRTDTQYFGPGTRLTVL.

The chain combines TRBV6-5 with TRBJ2-2; D gene ambiguous. The germline V gene has CDR1 MNHEY and CDR2 SVGAGI. V lost 4 bases and J 6 bases, leaving 9 bases between the germline ends. This CDR3 has 13 residues. CDR3 protein: CASSSASPGELFF. In nucleotides, the CDR3 is TGTGCCAGCAGTTCGGCCTCGCCCGGGGAGCTGTTTTTT.

This clone was seen a handful of times. This sequence joins TRBV2 and TRBJ1-4; D not resolved. The CDR3 runs 14 residues. The V gene lost 6 bases and the J gene lost 0 bases, with 8 bases spanning the gap. Germline CDR1 SNHLY, CDR2 FYNNEI. CDR3 bases: TGTGCCAGCAGGCCGGGAACAACTAATGAAAAACTGTTTTTT. This sequence encodes CASRPGTTNEKLFF. Full variable domain (outside the CDR3, taken from reference TRBV2 and TRBJ1-4): EPEVTQTPSHQVTQMGQEVILRCVPISNHLYFYWYRQILGQKVEFLVSFYNNEISEKSEIFDDQFSVERPDGSNFTLKIRSTKLEDSAMYFCASRPGTTNEKLFFGSGTQLSVL.

The chain has TRBV7-2 and TRBJ2-7; 9 bases are a match to TRBD1. After removal of 5 bases from V and 3 bases from J, the junction contained 8 bases not matched to a gene. CDR1 and CDR2 from the germline V gene are SGHTA and FQGNSA. The CDR3 runs 15 residues. Written as DNA, the CDR3 is TGTGCCAGCAGCGCGGACGGGACAGGGAACTACGAGCAGTACTTC. This gives the protein CASSADGTGNYEQYF.

V gene TRBV4-3 combines with J gene TRBJ1-1; 11 bases align to TRBD1. The CDR3 is made up of 15 amino acids. Looked up from germline, CDR1 is LGHNA and CDR2 is YSLEER. The trim removed 4 bases at V and 3 bases at J, leaving 4 bases unmatched. Here the CDR3 DNA reads TGCGCCAGCAGCCCGGGACAGGGGGGGTACACTGAAGCTTTCTTT. Its translation: CASSPGQGGYTEAFF.

The chain joins TRBV9 to TRBJ2-1; possibly TRBD2 for D (5 bases). Germline V gene sequence: CDR1 SGDLS, CDR2 YYNGEE. V lost 3 bases and J 7 bases, leaving 17 bases between the germline ends. The CDR3 loop spans 15 amino acids. CDR3 sequence (DNA): TGTGCCAGCAGCGCGAGGGTCATAGCGAGTAATGAGCAGTTCTTC. Amino acid sequence: CASSARVIASNEQFF.

This chain joins TRBV15 and TRBJ2-3; TRBD2 agrees at 7 bases. From germline, CDR1 is LNHNV and CDR2 YYDKDF (reference sequence). V lost 5 bases and J lost 1; bases outside the gene matches: 6. CDR3 size: 15 residues. CDR3 in DNA: TGTGCCACCAGCCGGAGGGCGGGGGGCACAGATACGCAGTATTTT. It specifies CATSRRAGGTDTQYF. Variable domain in full (rest from reference TRBV15 and TRBJ2-3): DAMVIQNPRYQVTQFGKPVTLSCSQTLNHNVMYWYQQKSSQAPKLLFHYYDKDFNNEADTPDNFQSRRPNTSFCFLDIRSPGLGDTAMYLCATSRRAGGTDTQYFGPGTRLTVL.

The rearrangement links TRBV7-2 to TRBJ1-2, with TRBD1 matching over 8 bases. Germline-derived CDR1 and CDR2 are SGHTA and FQGNSA. The CDR3 covers 14 residues. V lost 1 base to trimming and J lost 4 bases; unmatched junction nucleotides: 2. The CDR3 DNA reads as TGTGCCAGCAGCTTAGATACAGGGGGCTATGGCTACACCTTC. This gives the protein CASSLDTGGYGYTF.

The J gene is TRBJ2-1, the V gene TRBV29-1, with 12 bases that match TRBD2. The CDR3 extends over 14 amino acids. The ends lost 7 bases at V and 3 bases at J; junction bases unmatched: 4. Germline loops: CDR1 SQVTM, CDR2 ANQGSEA. The CDR3: CSGRLAGVYNEQFF. Written as DNA, the CDR3 is TGCAGCGGCCGACTAGCGGGAGTCTACAATGAGCAGTTCTTC.

The chain links TRBV6-5 to TRBJ1-5; TRBD1 matches 7 bases. The V gene end was trimmed by 6 bases and the J gene end by 7 bases; junction bases not matched to a gene: 9. Germline lookup yields CDR1 MNHEY and CDR2 SVGAGI. The CDR3 covers 14 residues. The CDR3 is CASSPDRDRQPQHF. CDR3 bases: TGTGCCAGCAGCCCCGACAGGGATCGCCAGCCCCAGCATTTT.

This clone was seen a single time. The rearrangement joins TRBV6-6 to TRBJ2-1; TRBD1 matches 8 bases. V was clipped by 2 bases and J by 4 bases; unmatched bases: 1. The CDR3 covers 14 residues. Germline CDR1 is MNHNY and CDR2 is SVGAGI (reference sequence). The CDR3 is CASSYDRGYNEQFF. CDR3 nucleotides: TGTGCCAGCAGTTACGACAGGGGATACAATGAGCAGTTCTTC.

V usage is TRBV28 and J usage is TRBJ1-4; 8 positions agree with TRBD1. This CDR3 comprises 15 residues. Germline V gene data show CDR1 as MDHEN and CDR2 as SYDVKM. V shed 6 bases, J shed 7 bases, and the junction held 10 bases outside the gene matches. CDR3 sequence: CASSATGTGREKLFF. DNA for the CDR3: TGTGCCAGCAGCGCGACGGGGACAGGTCGTGAAAAACTGTTTTTT.

This clone has a single count. The J gene is TRBJ2-1, the V gene TRBV19, with 7 bases identical to TRBD1. J was trimmed by 5 bases and V by 2 bases; bases with no gene match: 6. From germline, CDR1 is LNHDA and CDR2 SQIVND (reference sequence). The CDR3 spans 15 residues. The CDR3 loop is CASSIWTGGDNEQFF. The DNA for the CDR3 is TGTGCCAGTAGTATATGGACAGGTGGAGACAATGAGCAGTTCTTC.

This clone was recorded once. This chain uses TRBV6-5 with TRBJ1-5; D gene uncertain. Germline lookup yields CDR1 MNHEY and CDR2 SVGAGI. The CDR3 covers 14 residues. The V end lost 2 bases, the J end lost 0 bases, and 5 bases lay between the germline ends. CDR3 region: CASSYRYSNQPQHF. For the CDR3, the DNA is TGTGCCAGCAGTTACCGGTATAGCAATCAGCCCCAGCATTTT.

The chain links TRBV15 to TRBJ1-5, with D unresolved. Looked up from germline, CDR1 is LNHNV and CDR2 is YYDKDF (reference sequence). Trimming removed 0 bases from V and 7 bases from J, with 4 bases in between. This CDR3 comprises 12 residues. CDR3 DNA sequence: TGTGCCACCAGCAGAGATACCCAGCCCCAGCATTTT. Amino acid sequence: CATSRDTQPQHF.

This clone was seen only once. The chain combines TRBV10-3 with TRBJ2-1, with 7 bases that match TRBD2. The CDR3 has 15 residues. Germline-derived CDR1 and CDR2 are ENHRY and SYGVKD. With V trimmed by 1 base and J by 6 bases, 6 bases remained unmatched. The CDR3 DNA sequence: TGTGCCATCAGTGAGTTCGAGACTAGCCCCAATGAGCAGTTCTTC. Its translation: CAISEFETSPNEQFF.

In this sample, this clone turned up a few times. The V gene is TRBV2, the J gene TRBJ1-6; D gene uncertain. The CDR3 sequence is 13 residues long. Germline V gene data show CDR1 as SNHLY and CDR2 as FYNNEI. V was trimmed by 4 bases and J by 10 bases, leaving 11 bases between them. CDR3: CASSVGRNSPLHF. CDR3 bases: TGTGCCAGCAGTGTTGGACGGAACTCACCCCTCCACTTT. Drawing the rest from reference TRBV2 and TRBJ1-6, the complete variable domain is EPEVTQTPSHQVTQMGQEVILRCVPISNHLYFYWYRQILGQKVEFLVSFYNNEISEKSEIFDDQFSVERPDGSNFTLKIRSTKLEDSAMYFCASSVGRNSPLHFGNGTRLTVT.

This rearrangement joins TRBV5-8 to TRBJ2-3; D unclear. Germline values: CDR1 SGHTS, CDR2 YDEGEE. There are 13 residues in the CDR3. Trimming stripped 0 bases from V and 4 bases from J, with 6 bases between. DNA of the CDR3: TGTGCCAGCAGCTTGGAGTACGCAGATACGCAGTATTTT. Translation gives CASSLEYADTQYF.

This sequence joins TRBV2 and TRBJ1-4, with a possible D match to TRBD1 (6 bases). The CDR3 consists of 14 residues. The germline V and J ends were trimmed by 4 bases and 8 bases, with 14 bases remaining between them. Germline V gene lookup returns CDR1 SNHLY and CDR2 FYNNEI. CDR3 in amino acids: CASSVVRGLEKLFF. CDR3 sequence (DNA): TGTGCCAGCAGTGTAGTCAGGGGACTCGAAAAACTGTTTTTT.

This chain connects TRBV5-6 to TRBJ2-5; TRBD1 is a possible D gene (6 bases). Germline V gene lookup returns CDR1 SGHDT and CDR2 YYEEEE. Trimming took 3 bases from V and 0 from J, leaving 9 bases between them. The CDR3 spans 14 residues. The CDR3 sequence is CASSYGTHQETQYF. In DNA, the CDR3 is TGTGCCAGCAGCTACGGGACACACCAAGAGACCCAGTACTTC.

The chain joins TRBV7-2 to TRBJ2-1; TRBD1 matches 7 bases. This CDR3 spans 12 amino acids. Germline V gene data show CDR1 as SGHTA and CDR2 as FQGNSA. The CDR3 loop reads CAWGRGYNEQFF. CDR3 bases: TGTGCTTGGGGCAGGGGGTACAATGAGCAGTTCTTC.

The V gene is TRBV28, the J gene TRBJ2-7; 9 bases fit TRBD2. Trimming cost V 1 base and J 1 base; bases outside gene matches: 17. CDR3 length equals 20 residues. CDR1 and CDR2 from the germline V gene are MDHEN and SYDVKM. The CDR3 here is CASSLFFFSGFSGRSYEQYF. The CDR3 nucleotides read TGTGCCAGCAGTTTATTTTTTTTTAGCGGATTTAGCGGGAGATCCTACGAGCAGTACTTC.

This clone was seen only a few times. The chain carries TRBV28 and TRBJ1-2; D is unclear. This CDR3 has 16 residues. Trimming took off 2 bases at V and 8 bases at J, with 21 bases between the two ends. CDR1 MDHEN and CDR2 SYDVKM come from the germline V gene. CDR3 DNA: TGTGCCAGCAGTTTACCACACTTAAAGGAAATAGACGGCTACACCTTC. Encoded protein: CASSLPHLKEIDGYTF.

Only a few counts were recorded for this clone. V and J are TRBV30 and TRBJ1-6, with D perhaps matching TRBD1 (5 bases). The V and J ends lost 0 bases and 10 bases respectively, with 13 bases between them. The CDR3 is 14 amino acids. Germline CDR1 is GTSNPN and CDR2 is SVGIG (reference sequence). The CDR3 DNA is TGTGCCTGGAGTGTACCGCAGGGTCGGTCACCCCTCCACTTT. Translating gives CAWSVPQGRSPLHF.

The J gene is TRBJ1-4, the V gene TRBV23-1, with TRBD1 as a possible D gene (6 bases). TRBV23-1 is an ORF for which the function is uncertain. This CDR3 region has 16 residues. Deletions cut 0 bases from V and 6 bases from J, with 14 bases between. The CDR3 DNA sequence: TGCGCCAGCAGTCAATCGCATAGGGACACAGATGAAAAACTGTTTTTT. It specifies CASSQSHRDTDEKLFF.

The rearrangement links TRBV7-9 to TRBJ1-3; D is possibly TRBD1 (5 bases). Germline CDR1 SEHNR, CDR2 FQNEAQ (reference sequence). V lost 10 bases to trimming and J lost 1 base, with 11 bases between them. The CDR3 is made up of 13 amino acids. The CDR3 loop reads CAIQWGSGNTIYF. CDR3 nucleotide sequence: TGTGCCATCCAATGGGGGTCTGGAAACACCATATATTTT. Combining the CDR3 with reference TRBV7-9 and TRBJ1-3 gives the whole variable domain DTGVSQNPRHKITKRGQNVTFRCDPISEHNRLYWYRQTLGQGPEFLTYFQNEAQLEKSRLLSDRFSAERPKGSFSTLEIQRTEQGDSAMYLCAIQWGSGNTIYFGEGSWLTVV.